This TCR beta chain was recorded in a study of CD8+ T cells in alopecia areata. On the study more broadly: Each of the treated patients was given oral tofacitinib, 5 to 10 mg twice daily, for moderate-to-severe alopecia areata. Scoring treated patients' severity relied on the percentage of scalp area affected. The study's findings and limits: The study found higher clonality in lesional than normal scalp, especially in alopecia totalis/universalis.

Treatment indicated: oral pan-JAK inhibitor, 5-10 mg twice daily. Peripheral blood samples and lesional scalp punch biopsies were obtained from alopecia areata patients. RNA, once extracted, was reverse transcribed into cDNA for use as the sequencing template. Libraries were prepared by immunoSEQ multiplex PCR; TCRdb keeps only in-frame clonotypes and omits some of them. The table has about 64,000 clones, just over 45% seen once; the top ten hold about 20%. V lost 8 bases and J lost 6; bases outside the gene matches: 5. CDR1 SQVTM and CDR2 ANQGSEA come from the germline V gene. There are 13 residues in the CDR3. This clone was detected a few times. Antigen specificity is unknown.

This chain links TRBV29-1 with TRBJ2-1; TRBD2 matches at 12 bases. Sequencing was performed on CD8+ T cells sorted from blood, taken around week 36, from a patient treated with tofacitinib. The source is a human donor with alopecia areata. The CDR3 DNA reads as TGCAGCCTTCGGACTAGCGGGGTCAATGAGCAGTTCTTC. Its protein is CSLRTSGVNEQFF.